The T cell receptor beta chain described here comes from a study of CD8 T cells in Susac syndrome. Germline V gene sequence: CDR1 DFQATT, CDR2 SNEGSKA (reference sequence). Trimming shortened V by 6 bases and J by 3 bases, and 14 bases separated the two germline ends. This CDR3 has 13 residues. Sequencing of TCR beta was carried out in blood CD8+ and CD4+ T cells. CD8+ and CD4+ T cells were negatively isolated; TEMRA cells were FACS-enriched. Comments on this clonotype: Antigen unknown.

Random hexamers primed reverse transcription of about 0.5 to 1 ug RNA. Coverage of TCR beta CDR3 amplification by immunoSEQ multiplex PCR extended to 54 Vbeta and 13 Jbeta. TCRdb redid the calling of the immunoSEQ multiplex PCR reads with MiXCR, one entry per CDR3 protein. The sample includes approximately 190,000 distinct CDR3 sequences, around 95% of them seen just once. Study-level results: As the study acknowledged, the number of individuals in its TCR sequencing and HLA analysis was relatively small.

This clonotype was sampled from a human donor with Susac syndrome. The V and J genes are TRBV20-1 and TRBJ1-1, with D possibly TRBD1 on 6 matching bases. The source material was CD4+ T cells from PBMCs. The CDR3 loop reads CSAIRGADTEAFF. DNA of the CDR3: TGCAGTGCCATCCGGGGGGCTGACACTGAAGCTTTCTTT.